The 14 T cell receptor beta chains below come from one sample, sequenced in a study of beta chain features in type 1 diabetes. All of the isolated RNA was reverse transcribed, so expressed TCRB transcripts were sequenced. Assay: immunoSEQ multiplex PCR; the TCRdb copy retains only in-frame clones and omits some. The data hold around 430,000 clones, with 30% observed a single time. Material for sequencing was naive CD4+ T cells from blood. The origin of the receptors is a man younger than 35 in good health.

Note on this clone: The sample holds other DNA sequences that translate to the same CDR3. The chain recombines TRBV29-1 with TRBJ2-5, with 7 positions matching TRBD2. This CDR3 region has 12 residues. Losses at the gene ends were 4 bases for V and 4 bases for J; bases not matched to a gene: 3. Looked up from germline, CDR1 is SQVTM and CDR2 is ANQGSEA. In nucleotides, the CDR3 is TGCAGCGTTGGTGGGGGGGGAGAGACCCAGTACTTC. Translated: CSVGGGGETQYF.

This clone was detected a few times. The genes are TRBV7-2 and TRBJ2-3; D may be TRBD2 (6 bases). V was cut by 4 bases and J by 6 bases, with 8 bases left in between. The CDR3 extends over 12 amino acids. The germline V gene encodes CDR1 SGHTA and CDR2 FQGNSA. The CDR3 protein is CASSWGLDTQYF. CDR3 bases: TGTGCCAGCAGCTGGGGACTTGATACGCAGTATTTT.

This clone was found a few times. V is TRBV28 and J is TRBJ2-1; 7 nucleotides match TRBD1. V lost 6 bases, J lost 6 bases, and 8 bases stayed unmatched. This CDR3 has 14 residues. Germline CDR1 MDHEN, CDR2 SYDVKM. The CDR3 DNA sequence: TGTGCCAGCAGCCGGCAACAGGGGAGCAATGAGCAGTTCTTC. Its protein product is CASSRQQGSNEQFF.

The sample holds a few counts of this clone. The chain carries TRBV9 and TRBJ1-1, with D unclear. Germline values: CDR1 SGDLS, CDR2 YYNGEE. This CDR3 has 13 amino acids. The germline V and J ends were trimmed by 2 bases and 5 bases, with 10 bases remaining between them. CDR3 loop: CASSVHLGTEAFF. In DNA, the CDR3 is TGTGCCAGCAGCGTCCACCTGGGGACTGAAGCTTTCTTT.

In its sample, this clone was seen a few times. The V gene is TRBV4-1, the J gene TRBJ2-1, with 8 bases that match TRBD2. The ends lost 0 bases at V and 12 bases at J; junction bases unmatched: 10. CDR1 is MGHRA and CDR2 is YSYEKL in the germline V gene. CDR3 size: 15 residues. CDR3 nucleotide sequence: TGCGCCAGCAGCCAAGAGCCAGCGGGAGTATTGGTGCAGTTCTTC. Amino acids: CASSQEPAGVLVQFF.

This clone was detected once. The chain carries TRBV6-6 and TRBJ1-5; D perhaps matches TRBD1 (6 bases). Looked up from germline, CDR1 is MNHNY and CDR2 is SVGAGI (reference sequence). The CDR3 is 15 amino acids. The V and J ends lost 2 bases and 1 base respectively, with 9 bases between them. DNA for the CDR3: TGTGCCAGCAGTTACACTCAGGGGAGCAATCAGCCCCAGCATTTT. It specifies CASSYTQGSNQPQHF.

This clone was counted only a few times. The chain recombines TRBV15 with TRBJ1-2; D call uncertain. The length of the CDR3 is 12 residues. The germline V and J ends were trimmed by 1 base and 3 bases, with 3 bases remaining between them. Germline V gene data show CDR1 as LNHNV and CDR2 as YYDKDF (reference sequence). CDR3 sequence (DNA): TGTGCCACCAGCAGAGTAGACTATGGCTACACCTTC. Translated: CATSRVDYGYTF.

Points on this clone: Germline is not matched at one junction end, which may reflect a read error. This chain links TRBV11-2 with TRBJ2-5; D not certain. Germline V lookup: CDR1 SGHAT, CDR2 FQNNGV. This CDR3 spans 10 amino acids. The CDR3 nucleotides read TGTGCCAGCAGCTCCGTCACCCGGTACTTC. Translation gives CASSSVTRYF.

The chain couples TRBV9 to TRBJ2-2; no firm D call. Germline V gene lookup returns CDR1 SGDLS and CDR2 YYNGEE. There are 14 residues in the CDR3. Trimming shortened V by 3 bases and J by 1 base, and 7 bases separated the two germline ends. The CDR3 DNA follows: TGTGCCAGCAGCGCCAGACAGAACACCGGGGAGCTGTTTTTT. Protein sequence: CASSARQNTGELFF.

This clone appeared a few times. V and J are TRBV9 and TRBJ2-1, with 9 bases fitting TRBD2. The ends lost 2 bases at V and 5 bases at J; junction bases unmatched: 11. The CDR3 loop spans 17 amino acids. Germline V gives CDR1 SGDLS, CDR2 YYNGEE. This CDR3 is CASSVGFSGRGDNEQFF. CDR3 in DNA: TGTGCCAGCAGCGTCGGATTTAGCGGGAGAGGAGACAATGAGCAGTTCTTC.

V usage is TRBV7-3 and J usage is TRBJ2-7; maybe TRBD1 (5 bases). The CDR3 extends over 15 amino acids. The germline V gene encodes CDR1 SGHTA and CDR2 FQGTGA. V gave up 0 bases and J gave up 3 bases, with 12 bases separating them. Here the CDR3 reads CASSLTPAGHYEQYF. The DNA of the CDR3 is TGTGCCAGCAGCTTAACGCCGGCAGGGCACTACGAGCAGTACTTC.

This clone has only one observation. The chain is built from TRBV7-8 and TRBJ2-7; 13 bases align to TRBD2. J lost 3 bases, V lost 6 bases, and 5 bases had no gene match. The CDR3 is 15 residues long. Germline loops: CDR1 SGHVS, CDR2 FQNEAQ. CDR3 bases: TGTGCCAGCAGTTCCGGACTAGCGGGAGACTACGAGCAGTACTTC. It is translated as CASSSGLAGDYEQYF.

There are a few counts of this clone. This chain uses TRBV7-7 with TRBJ2-5; tentatively, D is TRBD1 (5 bases). Germline V gene data show CDR1 as SSHAT and CDR2 as FNYEAQ (reference sequence). The CDR3 covers 15 residues. V lost 4 bases to trimming and J lost 5 bases, with 17 bases between them. The CDR3 here is CASSSWTNGQETQYF. In DNA, the CDR3 is TGTGCCAGCAGCTCCTGGACAAACGGCCAGGAGACCCAGTACTTC. The variable domain in full, completed from reference TRBV7-7 and TRBJ2-5, reads GAGVSQSPRYKVTKRGQDVTLRCDPISSHATLYWYQQALGQGPEFLTYFNYEAQPDKSGLPSDRFSAERPEGSISTLTIQRTEQRDSAMYRCASSSWTNGQETQYFGPGTRLLVL.

This clone came up a few times. The CDR3 reads CASSLTGGSNQPQHF. The CDR3 region has the DNA TGTGCCAGCAGCCTTACAGGGGGAAGCAATCAGCCCCAGCATTTT. The chain couples TRBV7-8 to TRBJ1-5, with 8 bases that match TRBD1. Looked up from germline, CDR1 is SGHVS and CDR2 is FQNEAQ. V was clipped by 5 bases and J by 1 base; unmatched bases: 4. This CDR3 is 15 amino acids long.